A selection of T cell receptor beta chains follows, all from one sample in a study of T cells in Graves' hyperthyroidism and ophthalmopathy. TCRdb re-analysed the multiplex PCR reads in MiXCR, keeping a single row per CDR3 protein. Among 660,000 or so distinct CDR3 sequences listed, just under 45% were seen once. Sequenced material: peripheral blood or thyroid tissue (not recorded which). These receptors originate from an adult man with Graves' disease, either hyperthyroidism or ophthalmopathy (not recorded which). CDR3s include the opening cysteine and the closing phenylalanine or tryptophan. D genes are given only for firm matches. Clone sizes are given selectively: once, few, many, or a class where the clone is expanded.

TRBJ1-5 | . | TRBV15 | . | TGTGCCACCAGCAGTTTAACCGGGGGGAGGCGTCAGCCCCAGCATTTT | CATSSLTGGRRQPQHF
TRBJ2-5 | . | TRBV20-1 | TRBD1 | TGCAGTGCTAGAGGCGTCCCGGGACAGGGGGCTCAAGAGACCCAGTACTTC | CSARGVPGQGAQETQYF
TRBJ1-4 | . | TRBV2 | . | TGTGCCAGCAGTGATTTCGGGGAAAAACTGTTTTTT | CASSDFGEKLFF
TRBJ2-5 | . | TRBV20-1 | . | TGCAGTGCTCCAAGACCCCGGGGGCAAGAGACCCAGTACTTC | CSAPRPRGQETQYF
TRBJ1-2 | many | TRBV24-1 | TRBD1 | TGTGCCACCAGTGGACTGACAGGGTCTGGCTACACCTTC | CATSGLTGSGYTF
TRBJ1-2 | . | TRBV20-1 | . | TGCAGTGCCAGCGGCATCTATGGCTACACCTTC | CSASGIYGYTF
TRBJ1-3 | . | TRBV29-1 | TRBD1 | TGCAGCGGCCGGACAGGGGGATCGAACACCATATATTTT | CSGRTGGSNTIYF
TRBJ1-1 | many | TRBV7-9 | . | TGTGCCAGCAGCTTAGAAGTGAACACTGAAGCTTTCTTT | CASSLEVNTEAFF
TRBJ2-5 | few | TRBV20-1 | . | TGCAGTGCCCACGGGCAGAAAGAGACCCAGTACTTC | CSAHGQKETQYF
TRBJ2-7 | . | TRBV13 | TRBD1 | TGTGCCAGCAGCTTAGGGATACAGGGGATCTACGAGCAGTACTTC | CASSLGIQGIYEQYF
TRBJ2-7 | many | TRBV5-1 | TRBD1 | TGCGCCAGCAGCAAGGACAGGGACTACGAGCAGTACTTC | CASSKDRDYEQYF
TRBJ2-6 | many | TRBV7-8 | . | TGTGCCAGCAGCCACACCCCGTGGACTGGGGCCAACGTCCTGACTTTC | CASSHTPWTGANVLTF
TRBJ1-1 | many | TRBV2 | . | TGTGCCAGCAGAGGTAACATGAACACTGAAGCTTTCTTT | CASRGNMNTEAFF
TRBJ1-1 | many | TRBV29-1 | TRBD1 | TGCAGCGTCCAGGGGGGGGCCTTGAACACTGAAGCTTTCTTT | CSVQGGALNTEAFF
TRBJ1-2 | . | TRBV7-9 | . | TGTGCCAGCAGCCCCGGGACCCCCGACTATGGCTACACCTTC | CASSPGTPDYGYTF
TRBJ1-2 | . | TRBV29-1 | TRBD1 | TGCAGCGTTGAAGGGACAGGGGCGAGATATGGCTACACCTTC | CSVEGTGARYGYTF
TRBJ1-5 | many | TRBV7-9 | . | TGTGCCAGCAGCTCGGACGGTCAGCCCCAGCATTTT | CASSSDGQPQHF
TRBJ1-3 | many | TRBV2 | . | TGTGCCAGCAGTGAAGCTGCGGGGACTGGAAACACCATATATTTT | CASSEAAGTGNTIYF
TRBJ2-7 | few | TRBV7-9 | . | TGTGCCAGCAGCTTAGATAGCGGCTCTGGGGGGTACGAGCAGTACTTC | CASSLDSGSGGYEQYF
TRBJ1-2 | many | TRBV7-9 | . | TGTGCCAGCAGCTTCATGGGTGGCTATGGCTACACCTTC | CASSFMGGYGYTF
TRBJ1-1 | . | TRBV5-1 | TRBD1 | TGCGCCAGCAGCCCCCGGCAGGGGGGGATGAACACTGAAGCTTTCTTT | CASSPRQGGMNTEAFF
TRBJ1-1 | . | TRBV19 | . | TGTGCCAGTAGGACCTGGGACGCAAGACCCATGAACACTGAAGCTTTCTTT | CASRTWDARPMNTEAFF
TRBJ2-7 | many | TRBV7-9 | TRBD2 | TGTGCCAGCAGCCATGAGGGACTAGCTGGCTACGAGCAGTACTTC | CASSHEGLAGYEQYF
TRBJ1-1 | . | TRBV29-1 | . | TGCAGCGCGCACGGGGCTGAAGCTTTCTTT | CSAHGAEAFF
TRBJ2-7 | few | TRBV2 | TRBD2 | TGTGCCAGCAGGCGGGCCTCAGCGGGAGCATCCTACGAGCAGTACTTC | CASRRASAGASYEQYF
TRBJ2-7 | few | TRBV20-1 | TRBD1 | TGCAGTGCTCAAACAGGGGGCATGGGGTACTTC | CSAQTGGMGYF
TRBJ2-5 | . | TRBV24-1 | . | TGTGCCACCAGCGCCACAGAAAACCAAGAGACCCAGTACTTC | CATSATENQETQYF
TRBJ2-5 | . | TRBV12-3/TRBV12-4 | . | TGTGCCAGCAGTCCCGGGACCACAGAGACCCAGTACTTC | CASSPGTTETQYF
TRBJ2-5 | many | TRBV20-1 | TRBD2 | TGCAGTGCTCCAGCGGGAGGATGGGAAGAGACCCAGTACTTC | CSAPAGGWEETQYF
TRBJ1-2 | few | TRBV7-9 | TRBD1 | TGTGCCAGCAGCTTAGAGGGACAGGGTTACTATGGCTACACCTTC | CASSLEGQGYYGYTF
TRBJ1-3 | . | TRBV29-1 | TRBD1 | TGCAGCTTGACAGGGGCTGCCGGAAACACCATATATTTT | CSLTGAAGNTIYF
TRBJ2-7 | . | TRBV29-1 | . | TGCAGCGTTGCTTTGGACGGAACCTACGAGCAGTACTTC | CSVALDGTYEQYF
TRBJ2-7 | many | TRBV7-9 | . | TGTGCCAGCAGCTCGCGACAGGCCTCCTACGAGCAGTACTTC | CASSSRQASYEQYF
TRBJ2-7 | . | TRBV7-2 | TRBD1 | TGTGCCAGCAGCTGGCAGGGGGATAGAGGCTACGAGCAGTACTTC | CASSWQGDRGYEQYF
TRBJ1-1 | few | TRBV6-5 | . | TGTGCCAGCAGTTACTCGGCGGGGGCGACTGAAGCTTTCTTT | CASSYSAGATEAFF
TRBJ2-7 | . | TRBV2 | TRBD2 | TGTGCCAGCAGCGATAGCGGGAGACACACCGGGGACTACGAGCAGTACTTC | CASSDSGRHTGDYEQYF
TRBJ1-2 | . | TRBV2 | TRBD1 | TGTGCCAGCAGTGAGGATCTGGGCCGGGACAGTTATGGCTACACCTTC | CASSEDLGRDSYGYTF
TRBJ1-1 | . | TRBV2 | . | TGTGCCAGCAGTGAAGCCGGTACTATGAACACTGAAGCTTTCTTT | CASSEAGTMNTEAFF
TRBJ2-7 | . | TRBV28 | . | TGTGCCAGCAGTGGGCCTATGGCAAACGAGCAGTACTTC | CASSGPMANEQYF
TRBJ1-5 | many | TRBV24-1 | . | TGTGCCACCAGTGGAGCAAGTCATAGCAATCAGCCCCAGCATTTT | CATSGASHSNQPQHF
TRBJ1-5 | once | TRBV7-9 | TRBD1 | TGTGCCAGCAGCTCCGGGACAGGGACCCATCAGCCCCAGCATTTT | CASSSGTGTHQPQHF
TRBJ2-7 | . | TRBV6-5 | TRBD1 | TGTGCCAGCAGTTACTCCCGGGACAGGGGCTACGAGCAGTACTTC | CASSYSRDRGYEQYF
TRBJ1-4 | . | TRBV2 | TRBD1 | TGCGCCAGCAGCACCGACAGGGGGCATGAAAAACTGTTTTTT | CASSTDRGHEKLFF
TRBJ2-5 | . | TRBV10-3 | TRBD2 | TGTGCCATCAGTGAGCTTGGACTAGCAGGCCAGACCCAGTACTTC | CAISELGLAGQTQYF
TRBJ1-6 | few | TRBV20-1 | . | TGCAGTGCCCTGCGGGAATCAAGGAATTCACCCCTCCACTTT | CSALRESRNSPLHF
TRBJ1-6 | . | TRBV7-6 | . | TGTGCCAGCAGCTTGGAGGCAGAAGTCTATAATTCATCCCTCCACTTT | CASSLEAEVYNSSLHF